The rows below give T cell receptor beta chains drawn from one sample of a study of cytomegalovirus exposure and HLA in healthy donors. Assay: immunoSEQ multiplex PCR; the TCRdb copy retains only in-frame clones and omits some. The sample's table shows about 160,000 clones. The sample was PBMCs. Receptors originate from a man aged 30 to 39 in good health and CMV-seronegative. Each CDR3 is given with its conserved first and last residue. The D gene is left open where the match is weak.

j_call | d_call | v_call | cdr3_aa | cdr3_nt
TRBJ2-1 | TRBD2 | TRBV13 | CASSSATSGRSSYNEQFF | TGTGCCAGCAGCTCTGCGACTAGCGGGCGTAGCTCCTACAATGAGCAGTTCTTC
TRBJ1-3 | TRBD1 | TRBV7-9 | CASSATGTGNTIYF | TGTGCCAGCAGCGCGACAGGGACTGGAAACACCATATATTTT
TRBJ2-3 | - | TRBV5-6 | CASSLDPGWTDTQYF | TGTGCCAGCAGCTTGGATCCAGGGTGGACAGATACGCAGTATTTT
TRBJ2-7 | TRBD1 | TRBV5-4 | CASSKDRVSSYEQYF | TGTGCCAGCAGCAAGGACAGGGTCTCATCCTACGAGCAGTACTTC
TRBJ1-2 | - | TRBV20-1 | CSAGEEGGYTF | TGCAGTGCTGGGGAGGAGGGTGGCTACACCTTC
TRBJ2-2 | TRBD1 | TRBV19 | CASSRDRVTGELFF | TGTGCCAGTAGCCGGGACAGGGTAACCGGGGAGCTGTTTTTT
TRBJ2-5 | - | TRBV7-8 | CASSLASVETQYF | TGTGCCAGCAGCTTAGCGAGCGTGGAGACCCAGTACTTC
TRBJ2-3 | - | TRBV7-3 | CASSSGLETDTQYF | TGTGCCAGCAGCTCTGGACTGGAGACAGATACGCAGTATTTT
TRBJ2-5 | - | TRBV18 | CASSMGAEETQYF | TGTGCCAGCTCAATGGGGGCGGAAGAGACCCAGTACTTC
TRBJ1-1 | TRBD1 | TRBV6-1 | CASSGWDRLAEAFF | TGTGCCAGCAGTGGATGGGACAGGTTGGCTGAAGCTTTCTTT
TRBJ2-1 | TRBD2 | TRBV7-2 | CASSPLGGTSSGNEQFF | TGTGCCAGCAGCCCCCTCGGGGGGACTAGCAGTGGCAATGAGCAGTTCTTC
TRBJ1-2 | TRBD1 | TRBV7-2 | CASSPSKGAYYGYTF | TGTGCCAGCAGCCCATCAAAGGGGGCTTACTATGGCTACACCTTC
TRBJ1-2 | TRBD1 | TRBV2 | CASRTPGQGAYGYTF | TGTGCCAGCAGAACCCCGGGACAGGGCGCCTATGGCTACACCTTC
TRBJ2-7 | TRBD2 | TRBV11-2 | CASSLSPGGLGSQYF | TGTGCCAGCAGCTTATCCCCTGGAGGACTAGGATCACAGTACTTC
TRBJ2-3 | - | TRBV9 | CASSAGGQGVTNTQYF | TGTGCCAGCAGCGCCGGAGGGCAGGGCGTAACCAATACGCAGTATTTT
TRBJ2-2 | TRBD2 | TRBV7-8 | CASSLEAGRWSTGELFF | TGTGCCAGCAGCTTAGAAGCCGGGAGGTGGAGTACCGGGGAGCTGTTTTTT
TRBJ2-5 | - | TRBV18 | CASSLLPGDGETQYF | TGTGCCAGCTCACTATTACCGGGGGACGGCGAGACCCAGTACTTC
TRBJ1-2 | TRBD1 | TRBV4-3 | CASTDRDNYGYTF | TGCGCCAGCACCGACAGGGACAACTATGGCTACACCTTC
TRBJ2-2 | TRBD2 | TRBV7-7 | CASSEPTSGRTGNTGELFF | TGTGCCAGCAGCGAACCGACTAGCGGGAGGACAGGGAACACCGGGGAGCTGTTTTTT
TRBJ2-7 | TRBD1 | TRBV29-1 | CSVEGDRGIDSYEQYF | TGCAGCGTTGAAGGGGACAGGGGAATCGACTCCTACGAGCAGTACTTC
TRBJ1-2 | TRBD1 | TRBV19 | CASYRTGGLYGYTF | TGTGCCAGCTACCGGACAGGGGGCTTGTATGGCTACACCTTC
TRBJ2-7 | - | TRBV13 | CASSPSSSYEQYF | TGTGCCAGCAGCCCTTCGAGCTCCTACGAGCAGTACTTC
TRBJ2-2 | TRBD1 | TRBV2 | CASSSPGQGMTGELFF | TGTGCCAGCAGTTCTCCGGGACAGGGGATGACCGGGGAGCTGTTTTTT